These 13 T cell receptor beta chains were all obtained from the same sample, sequenced in a study of T cell repertoires in cytomegalovirus infection. In TCRdb, the reads were re-called with MiXCR into one record per CDR3 protein. In the table there are 300,000 to 400,000 distinct CDR3 sequences, around a quarter of which are singletons. These receptors' antigens are unknown. This specimen consisted of cultured PBMCs, obtained from culture after CMV antigen stimulation. Receptors originate from a human donor in good health (CMV status not recorded). Some clones in this sample may be carry-over from other donors' samples.

The chain recombines TRBV2 with TRBJ2-2, with a weak D call TRBD2 (5 bases). This CDR3 has 16 residues. Trimming pared 2 bases from V and 2 bases from J, leaving 12 bases between. CDR1 and CDR2 (germline): SNHLY, FYNNEI. The CDR3 is CASSERAAANTGELFF. The CDR3 coding sequence is TGTGCCAGCAGTGAACGAGCAGCGGCAAACACCGGGGAGCTGTTTTTT.

This clonotype was seen a few times. V and J are TRBV12-3 or TRBV12-4 and TRBJ2-6, with D uncertain. The CDR3 length is 15 residues. Trimming cost V 6 bases and J 2 bases, with 11 bases left between them. CDR3 sequence: CASRASLTGANVLTF. In nucleotides, the CDR3 is TGTGCCAGCAGGGCTTCCCTCACTGGGGCCAACGTCCTGACTTTC.

V is TRBV20-1 and J is TRBJ1-1, with TRBD1 matching 10 bases. The CDR3 is 16 residues long. Germline loops: CDR1 DFQATT, CDR2 SNEGSKA (reference sequence). V was pared by 6 bases and J by 10 bases, with 20 bases of the junction left unmatched. CDR3 loop: CSALHPTGTGAWGAFF. CDR3 nucleotide sequence: TGCAGTGCCTTACACCCTACCGGGACAGGGGCTTGGGGAGCTTTCTTT.

As regards this clonotype: The junction and the germline gene differ at one end; a read error may be behind it. This chain links TRBV28 with TRBJ2-6; 8 bases are shared with TRBD1. The CDR3 contains 17 residues. CDR1 is MDHEN, CDR2 SYDVKM, per germline. CDR3 in amino acids: CVSLRDRSFSGANVLTF. In DNA, the CDR3 is TGTGTCAGCCTCCGGGACAGGTCCTTCTCTGGGGCCAACGTCCTGACTTTC.

This clonotype was seen a handful of times. This sequence joins TRBV13 and TRBJ2-1; the D is unclear. V lost 5 bases, J lost 1 base, and 9 bases lay in between. The CDR3 is 14 amino acids. Germline assignment: CDR1 PRHDT and CDR2 FYEKMQ (reference sequence). This CDR3 is CASSRKGSYNEQFF. The CDR3 DNA reads as TGTGCCAGCAGCCGAAAAGGGTCCTACAATGAGCAGTTCTTC. Variable domain in full (rest from reference TRBV13 and TRBJ2-1): AAGVIQSPRHLIKEKRETATLKCYPIPRHDTVYWYQQGPGQDPQFLISFYEKMQSDKGSIPDRFSAQQFSDYHSELNMSSLELGDSALYFCASSRKGSYNEQFFGPGTRLTVL.

The chain has TRBV4-1 and TRBJ1-1; D unresolved. V was cut by 5 bases and J by 11 bases, with 18 bases left in between. This CDR3 comprises 13 residues. The germline V gene encodes CDR1 MGHRA and CDR2 YSYEKL. The CDR3 coding sequence is TGCGCCAGCAGCTCGCGGTGGTTGGTAGGTGCTTTCTTT. Translated: CASSSRWLVGAFF.

This clonotype came up many times. The V and J genes are TRBV7-8 and TRBJ2-1; TRBD1 matches 9 bases. CDR1 and CDR2 (germline): SGHVS, FQNEAQ. Trimming took 3 bases from V and 6 from J; bases not matched to a gene: 6. The CDR3 contains 15 residues. The CDR3 nucleotides read TGTGCCAGCAGCTTGAGGACAGGGGTAGGCAATGAGCAGTTCTTC. As protein: CASSLRTGVGNEQFF.

With regard to this clonotype: One junction end disagrees with the germline gene, perhaps due to a read error. The gene calls are TRBV4-1 and TRBJ1-5; tentative D call: TRBD1 (6 bases). The CDR3 consists of 14 residues. Germline CDR1 MGHRA, CDR2 YSYEKL. The CDR3 sequence is CASSQQGKGQPQHF. CDR3 nucleotides: TGTGCCAGCAGCCAGCAGGGGAAGGGCCAGCCCCAGCATTTT.

The V and J genes are TRBV6-5 and TRBJ2-7; 7 bases are a match to TRBD2. The CDR3 has 14 amino acids. Germline V gene lookup returns CDR1 MNHEY and CDR2 SVGAGI. V shed 6 bases and J 1 base; nucleotides not matched to a gene: 6. The CDR3 loop reads CASSQTRGSYEQYF. The CDR3 nucleotides read TGTGCCAGCAGCCAGACGCGGGGGTCCTACGAGCAGTACTTC.

The chain links TRBV4-1 to TRBJ2-5, with a tentative D call TRBD1 (5 bases). CDR1 is MGHRA and CDR2 is YSYEKL in the germline V gene. The V end was cut by 6 bases, the J end by 9 bases, with 23 bases between. CDR3 length: 15 residues. CDR3 in amino acids: CASRDPTDAERSQYF. CDR3 DNA: TGCGCCAGCAGAGACCCGACAGACGCCGAGAGGTCCCAGTACTTC.

The rearrangement joins TRBV6-2 or TRBV6-3 to TRBJ2-2; 15 nucleotides match TRBD2. The CDR3 consists of 18 residues. Germline V lookup: CDR1 MNHEY, CDR2 SVGEGT. V was clipped by 2 bases and J by 5 bases; unmatched bases: 6. The CDR3 DNA follows: TGTGCCAGCAGTTACCGGGGGACTAGCGGGAGGCGGACCGGGGAGCTGTTTTTT. Protein: CASSYRGTSGRRTGELFF.

V gene TRBV9 combines with J gene TRBJ2-1; weak D call: TRBD2 (5 bases). CDR1 and CDR2 (germline): SGDLS, YYNGEE. Between the trimmed V and J ends, which lost 7 bases and 10 bases, there was a span of 12 bases. The CDR3 consists of 11 residues. The DNA for the CDR3 is TGTGCCAGCGACTCGCCGGGGGAGCAGTTCTTC. Protein sequence: CASDSPGEQFF. The full variable domain, its missing parts supplied by reference TRBV9 and TRBJ2-1, is DSGVTQTPKHLITATGQRVTLRCSPRSGDLSVYWYQQSLDQGLQFLIQYYNGEERAKGNILERFSAQQFPDLHSELNLSSLELGDSALYFCASDSPGEQFFGPGTRLTVL.

This clonotype was seen ten or more times. This chain links TRBV7-2 with TRBJ2-7; a possible D gene is TRBD2 (7 bases). Germline CDR1 reads SGHTA; CDR2 reads FQGNSA. This CDR3 has 16 amino acids. Trimming stripped 4 bases from V and 4 bases from J, with 20 bases between. CDR3 amino acids: CASSSRGGDGGYEQYF. The DNA of the CDR3 is TGTGCCAGCAGCTCCCGAGGGGGGGACGGGGGGTACGAGCAGTACTTC.